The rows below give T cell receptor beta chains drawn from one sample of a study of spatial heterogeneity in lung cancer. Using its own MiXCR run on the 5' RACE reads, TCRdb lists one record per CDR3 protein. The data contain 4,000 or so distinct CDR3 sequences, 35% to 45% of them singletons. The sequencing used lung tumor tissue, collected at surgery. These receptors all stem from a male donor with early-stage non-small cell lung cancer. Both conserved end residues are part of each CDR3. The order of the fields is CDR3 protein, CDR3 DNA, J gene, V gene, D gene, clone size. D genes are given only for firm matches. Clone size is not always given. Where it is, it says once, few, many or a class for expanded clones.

cdr3_aa: CASSPLQGGQYF
cdr3_nt: TGTGCCAGCAGCCCCCTACAGGGTGGGCAGTACTTC
j_call: TRBJ2-7
v_call: TRBV11-2
d_call: NA
clone_size: NA

cdr3_aa: CASSVATSGRNEQFF
cdr3_nt: TGTGCCAGCAGCGTAGCTACTAGCGGGAGGAATGAGCAGTTCTTC
j_call: TRBJ2-1
v_call: TRBV9
d_call: TRBD2
clone_size: NA

cdr3_aa: CASSSGNQPQHF
cdr3_nt: TGTGCCAGCAGTTCCGGGAATCAGCCCCAGCATTTT
j_call: TRBJ1-5
v_call: TRBV6-2/TRBV6-3
d_call: NA
clone_size: NA

cdr3_aa: CASSLGDEQFF
cdr3_nt: TGTGCCAGCAGCCTAGGAGATGAGCAGTTCTTC
j_call: TRBJ2-1
v_call: TRBV7-8
d_call: NA
clone_size: NA

cdr3_aa: CASSPGGNQETQYF
cdr3_nt: TGCGCCAGCAGCCCCGGGGGGAACCAAGAGACCCAGTACTTC
j_call: TRBJ2-5
v_call: TRBV5-1
d_call: TRBD2
clone_size: NA

cdr3_aa: CASSTNGRRYEQYF
cdr3_nt: TGTGCCAGCAGTACTAACGGAAGACGCTACGAGCAGTACTTC
j_call: TRBJ2-7
v_call: TRBV28
d_call: NA
clone_size: NA

cdr3_aa: CASSYSMDTSPLHF
cdr3_nt: TGTGCCAGCAGTTACTCGATGGACACTTCACCCCTCCACTTT
j_call: TRBJ1-6
v_call: TRBV6-5
d_call: NA
clone_size: NA

cdr3_aa: CASSYSRFTQYF
cdr3_nt: TGTGCCAGCAGTTACTCCCGGTTTACGCAGTATTTT
j_call: TRBJ2-3
v_call: TRBV6-2/TRBV6-3
d_call: NA
clone_size: NA

cdr3_aa: CAISEEGELFF
cdr3_nt: TGTGCCATCAGTGAGGAAGGGGAGCTGTTTTTT
j_call: TRBJ2-2
v_call: TRBV10-3
d_call: NA
clone_size: NA

cdr3_aa: CASSPPARAHEQYF
cdr3_nt: TGTGCCAGCTCACCACCGGCCAGGGCACACGAGCAGTACTTC
j_call: TRBJ2-7
v_call: TRBV18
d_call: NA
clone_size: few

cdr3_aa: CASSKSTDTQYF
cdr3_nt: TGTGCCAGTAGTAAAAGCACAGATACGCAGTATTTT
j_call: TRBJ2-3
v_call: TRBV19
d_call: NA
clone_size: NA

cdr3_aa: CASSQVALIDTQYF
cdr3_nt: TGTGCCAGCAGCCAAGTGGCCCTAATAGATACGCAGTATTTT
j_call: TRBJ2-3
v_call: TRBV3-1
d_call: NA
clone_size: once

cdr3_aa: CASSLYGSGANVLTF
cdr3_nt: TGTGCCAGCAGTTTATACGGGTCTGGGGCCAACGTCCTGACTTTC
j_call: TRBJ2-6
v_call: TRBV28
d_call: NA
clone_size: few

cdr3_aa: CASSFPTGIGRRTGELFF
cdr3_nt: TGTGCCAGCAGTTTCCCGACAGGGATCGGGCGTCGGACCGGGGAGCTGTTTTTT
j_call: TRBJ2-2
v_call: TRBV6-2/TRBV6-3
d_call: TRBD1
clone_size: medium-sized

cdr3_aa: CASSTGTDTQYF
cdr3_nt: TGTGCCAGCAGTACAGGGACAGATACGCAGTATTTT
j_call: TRBJ2-3
v_call: TRBV28
d_call: NA
clone_size: few

cdr3_aa: CASSKKGRLTNYGYTF
cdr3_nt: TGTGCCAGCAGCAAAAAGGGGAGGCTCACTAACTATGGCTACACCTTC
j_call: TRBJ1-2
v_call: TRBV21-1
d_call: NA
clone_size: few